This TCR beta chain was documented in a study of blood T cell repertoires in COVID-19. Across the study: T cells, B-cell-depleted T cells, or PBMCs provided the cDNA or gDNA that served as material.

Sequenced by immunoSEQ multiplex PCR; TCRdb stores in-frame clones only, minus some. The profile shows a few hundred thousand clones, approximately 90% of them singletons. Germline V CDR1 and CDR2: LNHNV, YYDKDF (reference sequence). This CDR3 contains 17 residues. V dropped 3 bases and J dropped 1; count of bases not matched to a gene: 2. V and J are TRBV15 and TRBJ2-6, with 11 bases lining up with TRBD1. The clonotype originates from a woman in her forties with acute or convalescent COVID-19. The sequenced sample was peripheral blood. CDR3 DNA: TGTGCCACCAGCAGTGGACAGGGGGCATCTGGGGCCAACGTCCTGACTTTC. Its protein product is CATSSGQGASGANVLTF.